These 23 T cell receptor beta chains came from one sample sequenced in a study of vaccination and CD4 T cells after COVID-19. CD4+ T cells that had been cultured provided DNA sequenced with the Oncomine TCR Beta short-read assay. Each CDR3 protein gets one entry after TCRdb re-called the PCR reads with MiXCR. The sample holds about 15,000 distinct CDR3 sequences, roughly 48% seen once. Documented treatment: roughly 11-day PBMC culture with coronavirus spike peptide pools or control peptides (ViraFEST assay). Their antigen targets remain unknown. Sequencing input: CD4+ T cells from blood, cultured in vitro. These receptors all come from a human donor who had recovered from COVID-19.

The chain recombines TRBV7-9 with TRBJ1-3; D is ambiguous. V lost 3 bases and J 3 bases, leaving 12 bases between the germline ends. The CDR3 runs to 15 residues. Per germline, CDR1 SEHNR and CDR2 FQNEAQ (reference sequence). CDR3 sequence reads: CASSFGSLDGNTIYF. The CDR3 coding sequence is TGTGCCAGCAGCTTTGGGTCTTTGGATGGAAACACCATATATTTT.

This clonotype was picked up a small number of times. This sequence joins TRBV20-1 and TRBJ1-2, with D possibly matching TRBD1 (6 bases). This CDR3 is 13 amino acids long. Germline CDR1 is DFQATT and CDR2 is SNEGSKA (reference sequence). V gave up 5 bases and J gave up 4 bases, with 14 bases separating them. The CDR3 loop is CSAPPGATYGYTF. As DNA, the CDR3 is TGCAGTGCTCCCCCAGGGGCTACCTATGGCTACACCTTC.

The chain combines TRBV27 with TRBJ1-2, with a possible D match to TRBD1 (5 bases). CDR1 and CDR2 (germline): MNHEY, SMNVEV (reference sequence). The CDR3 runs to 15 residues. V was cut by 2 bases and J by 4 bases, with 14 bases left in between. CDR3 nucleotide sequence: TGTGCCAGCAGTTTAGGAGGGGATGGAACCTATGGCTACACCTTC. Its translation is CASSLGGDGTYGYTF.

The chain has TRBV28 and TRBJ2-1; TRBD2 agrees at 9 bases. V shed 1 base, J shed 6 bases, and the junction held 10 bases outside the gene matches. The CDR3 has 17 amino acids. Germline V gives CDR1 MDHEN, CDR2 SYDVKM. For the CDR3, the DNA is TGTGCCAGCAGTTTATCCTTACTGCGGGGGGGGATCAATGAGCAGTTCTTC. This encodes CASSLSLLRGGINEQFF.

This clonotype was seen a few times. This sequence joins TRBV6-1 and TRBJ1-2, with 7 bases that match TRBD1. The V and J ends lost 7 bases and 0 bases, in that order; junction bases with no gene match: 14. Germline CDR1 is MNHNS and CDR2 is SASEGT. The CDR3 contains 17 residues. CDR3 bases: TGTGCCAGCATAGGGGACAGCTTACGACTAGCTAACTATGGCTACACCTTC. Protein: CASIGDSLRLANYGYTF.

The gene calls are TRBV5-6 and TRBJ2-7, with D maybe TRBD2 (6 bases). The germline CDR1 and CDR2 sequences are SGHDT and YYEEEE. V gave up 3 bases and J gave up 2 bases, with 18 bases separating them. The CDR3 consists of 16 residues. In DNA form, the CDR3 reads TGTGCCAGCAGCTCCTATGCGGGGAGACAGCCCTACGAGCAGTACTTC. This codes for CASSSYAGRQPYEQYF.

The CDR3 region has the DNA TGTGCCAGCAGTTCACAGAGCTTCTACGAGCAGTACTTC. This gives the protein CASSSQSFYEQYF. This chain links TRBV12-3 or TRBV12-4 with TRBJ2-7; D unclear. Trimming took 4 bases from V and 3 from J, leaving 10 bases between them. This CDR3 has 13 residues.

The chain has TRBV19 and TRBJ2-7, with D unresolved. The length of the CDR3 is 14 residues. V dropped 3 bases and J dropped 7 bases, with 16 bases sitting between them. The germline gives CDR1 LNHDA, CDR2 SQIVND (reference sequence). The chain's CDR3 is CASSMAGLLGEQYF. The CDR3 DNA is TGTGCCAGTAGTATGGCCGGCCTCCTTGGGGAGCAGTACTTC.

The CDR3 region is CASSPDRAYNEQFF. The CDR3 region has the DNA TGTGCCAGCAGCCCGGACAGGGCCTACAATGAGCAGTTCTTC. The chain uses TRBV7-2 and TRBJ2-1; 8 nucleotides agree with TRBD1. Germline assignment: CDR1 SGHTA and CDR2 FQGNSA. J was trimmed by 2 bases and V by 5 bases; bases with no gene match: 2. The CDR3 has 14 residues.

V is TRBV19 and J is TRBJ2-7; D may be TRBD1 (7 bases). Germline CDR1 LNHDA, CDR2 SQIVND (reference sequence). The length of the CDR3 is 14 residues. Trimming removed 4 bases at V and 3 bases at J, with 13 bases between. Here the CDR3 reads CASSTNRGGYEQYF. The CDR3 nucleotides read TGTGCCAGTAGTACGAACAGGGGAGGCTACGAGCAGTACTTC.

The chain is built from TRBV18 and TRBJ2-2; tentative D call: TRBD1 (5 bases). Germline V gives CDR1 KGHSH, CDR2 LQKENI. V dropped 3 bases and J dropped 5 bases, with 16 bases sitting between them. The CDR3 contains 16 residues. The CDR3, as DNA: TGTGCCAGCTCACCCAGGGTCGGGCCTGGGACCGGGGAGCTGTTTTTT. This translates into CASSPRVGPGTGELFF.

This clonotype was observed a handful of times. The chain combines TRBV28 with TRBJ1-2; D gene unclear. The ends were cut back, 4 bases at V and 4 bases at J, with 10 bases in the middle. The CDR3 spans 13 residues. In germline, CDR1 is MDHEN, CDR2 SYDVKM. CDR3: CASSSAVAYGYTF. The CDR3 DNA reads TGTGCCAGCAGTTCGGCGGTCGCCTATGGCTACACCTTC.

The J gene is TRBJ2-1, the V gene TRBV7-9; D is ambiguous. The CDR3 has 14 amino acids. The V and J ends lost 5 bases and 5 bases respectively, with 13 bases between them. Germline V gene lookup returns CDR1 SEHNR and CDR2 FQNEAQ (reference sequence). CDR3 nucleotides: TGTGCCAGCAGCCCCTATGACACCGACAATGAGCAGTTCTTC. Its protein product is CASSPYDTDNEQFF. The full variable domain, rest sourced from reference TRBV7-9 and TRBJ2-1, is DTGVSQNPRHKITKRGQNVTFRCDPISEHNRLYWYRQTLGQGPEFLTYFQNEAQLEKSRLLSDRFSAERPKGSFSTLEIQRTEQGDSAMYLCASSPYDTDNEQFFGPGTRLTVL.

The chain links TRBV19 to TRBJ2-4, with TRBD2 as a possible D gene (6 bases). Germline values: CDR1 LNHDA, CDR2 SQIVND (reference sequence). The V end lost 1 base, the J end lost 2 bases, and 15 bases lay between the germline ends. The CDR3 is made up of 17 amino acids. CDR3 region: CASSIVGGVRSKNIQYF. The CDR3, as DNA: TGTGCCAGTAGTATAGTAGGAGGGGTACGATCCAAAAACATTCAGTACTTC. The full variable domain, its missing parts supplied by reference TRBV19 and TRBJ2-4, is DGGITQSPKYLFRKEGQNVTLSCEQNLNHDAMYWYRQDPGQGLRLIYYSQIVNDFQKGDIAEGYSVSREKKESFPLTVTSAQKNPTAFYLCASSIVGGVRSKNIQYFGAGTRLSVL.

In this sample, this clonotype turned up once. The V call is TRBV19, the J call TRBJ2-6; TRBD1 is a possible D gene (6 bases). This CDR3 has 18 amino acids. The germline V gene has CDR1 LNHDA and CDR2 SQIVND (reference sequence). Trimming left V 5 bases short and J 4 bases short, with 21 bases between. CDR3 nucleotide sequence: TGTGCCAGTAGTCGACGATGGACAGTCCTGGGCGGGGCCAACGTCCTGACTTTC. Its translation is CASSRRWTVLGGANVLTF.

The V gene is TRBV6-7, the J gene TRBJ2-7, with 11 bases fitting TRBD1. TRBV6-7 qualifies as an ORF whose function is uncertain. The CDR3 totals 18 residues. V was clipped by 2 bases and J by 1 base; unmatched bases: 10. For the CDR3, the DNA is TGTGCCAGCAGTTACAGAGAAGCCGGGACAGGGGGTTCCTACGAGCAGTACTTC. Its translation is CASSYREAGTGGSYEQYF.

V is TRBV5-1 and J is TRBJ2-5, with D uncertain. V was clipped by 0 bases and J by 2 bases, with 11 bases between them. Germline values: CDR1 SGHRS, CDR2 YFSETQ. This CDR3 is 15 amino acids long. The CDR3 spells CASSLEGRSQETQYF. Written as DNA, the CDR3 is TGCGCCAGCAGCTTGGAGGGCAGGTCTCAAGAGACCCAGTACTTC.

The J gene is TRBJ2-1, the V gene TRBV19; tentatively, D is TRBD1 (6 bases). V lost 5 bases, J lost 7 bases, and 18 bases lay in between. Germline assignment: CDR1 LNHDA and CDR2 SQIVND (reference sequence). The CDR3 runs to 15 residues. CDR3 protein: CASSGTRPIRNEQFF. CDR3 nucleotides: TGTGCCAGTAGTGGGACACGCCCAATAAGAAATGAGCAGTTCTTC.

This clonotype was recorded once. This chain uses TRBV7-2 with TRBJ2-7, with 8 bases matching TRBD2. J gave up 5 bases and V 2 bases, and 5 bases lay outside the gene matches. Germline V gene sequence: CDR1 SGHTA, CDR2 FQGNSA. The CDR3 consists of 14 residues. DNA of the CDR3: TGTGCCAGCAGCTTAAGGGCGGGGGGAAACGAGCAGTACTTC. Amino acid sequence: CASSLRAGGNEQYF.

The rearrangement links TRBV19 to TRBJ2-5; possibly TRBD1 or TRBD2 for D (6 bases each). The CDR3 consists of 14 residues. CDR1 is LNHDA and CDR2 is SQIVND in the germline V gene (reference sequence). V was pared by 6 bases and J by 5 bases, with 16 bases between. This CDR3 is CASSSGGPRETQYF. The CDR3 DNA reads TGTGCCAGTAGCTCTGGGGGGCCCCGGGAGACCCAGTACTTC.

The chain couples TRBV24-1 to TRBJ1-3; 9 bases match TRBD1. Germline V gene lookup returns CDR1 KGHDR and CDR2 SFDVKD. The V gene end was trimmed by 6 bases and the J gene end by 2 bases; junction bases not matched to a gene: 7. CDR3 size: 16 residues. CDR3 sequence: CATSPGQGSAGNTIYF. For the CDR3, the DNA is TGTGCCACCAGTCCGGGACAGGGCTCAGCTGGAAACACCATATATTTT.

This clonotype showed up just a few times. This rearrangement joins TRBV21-1 to TRBJ2-1; TRBD2 is the table's D call and was not checked against the DNA. TRBV21-1 is termed a pseudogene. The CDR3 runs to 14 residues. CDR3 sequence: CASICLREGVEQFF. CDR3 DNA: TGTGCCAGCATATGTTTGCGGGAGGGGGTTGAGCAGTTCTTC.

The chain recombines TRBV7-8 with TRBJ2-3, with D possibly matching TRBD2 (7 bases). Germline assignment: CDR1 SGHVS and CDR2 FQNEAQ. Trimming removed 0 bases at V and 3 bases at J, with 10 bases between. CDR3 size: 15 residues. As DNA, the CDR3 is TGTGCCAGCAGCTTAGCGGGGGGGCCGACAGATACGCAGTATTTT. Its protein is CASSLAGGPTDTQYF.